The 30 T cell receptor beta chains in this list originate from one sample, sequenced in a study of blood T cell repertoires in COVID-19. TCRdb keeps only in-frame clones here, not all; method: immunoSEQ multiplex PCR. The sample includes 220,000 or so clones, roughly four fifths of them seen just once. The sample taken for sequencing was peripheral blood. The receptors come from a woman aged 30 to 39 who had recovered from COVID-19.

V gene TRBV6-5 combines with J gene TRBJ1-1, with D unresolved. Germline lookup yields CDR1 MNHEY and CDR2 SVGAGI. This CDR3 has 13 residues. Trimming removed 6 bases at V and 1 base at J, with 9 bases between. DNA of the CDR3: TGTGCCAGCAGGCGGGGTCCGAACACTGAAGCTTTCTTT. It is translated as CASRRGPNTEAFF.

The chain links TRBV5-4 to TRBJ2-5; 14 bases fit TRBD2. With V trimmed by 7 bases and J by 5 bases, 7 bases remained unmatched. The CDR3 runs 15 residues. Germline CDR1 is SGHNT and CDR2 is YYREEE (reference sequence). For the CDR3, the DNA is TGTGCCAGCCACCAGGGACTAGCGGGAGAGGAGACCCAGTACTTC. Protein sequence: CASHQGLAGEETQYF.

This clone occurred a few times. This chain connects TRBV30 to TRBJ1-2, with D possibly matching TRBD1 (5 bases). This CDR3 is 13 amino acids long. Per the germline V gene, CDR1 is GTSNPN and CDR2 is SVGIG (reference sequence). V was trimmed by 3 bases and J by 2 bases, leaving 10 bases between them. CDR3 sequence (DNA): TGTGCCTGGAGGTCACAGGAAAACTATGGCTACACCTTC. Translation: CAWRSQENYGYTF.

V is TRBV2 and J is TRBJ1-4; a possible D gene is TRBD1 (5 bases). This CDR3 is 14 amino acids long. V was clipped by 8 bases and J by 7 bases, with 17 bases between them. CDR1 is SNHLY and CDR2 is FYNNEI in the germline V gene. The CDR3 loop reads CASGLRGLSEKLFF. The CDR3 DNA is TGTGCCAGCGGCCTGAGGGGACTTAGTGAAAAACTGTTTTTT.

The V call is TRBV19, the J call TRBJ2-1, with TRBD1 matching over 8 bases. The CDR3 is 15 amino acids. Germline CDR1 reads LNHDA; CDR2 reads SQIVND (reference sequence). The ends lost 9 bases at V and 1 base at J; junction bases unmatched: 8. The CDR3 DNA reads as TGTGCCAGCAAGGACAGGGCAGGGTCCTACAATGAGCAGTTCTTC. Encoded protein: CASKDRAGSYNEQFF.

Here the CDR3 reads CASSEGSNTGELFF. The CDR3 DNA follows: TGTGCCAGCAGTGAGGGCTCGAACACCGGGGAGCTGTTTTTT. This chain links TRBV2 with TRBJ2-2; D remains ambiguous. The CDR3 sequence is 14 residues long. The germline V gene has CDR1 SNHLY and CDR2 FYNNEI. Trimming took off 3 bases at V and 0 bases at J, with 5 bases between the two ends.

V gene TRBV19 combines with J gene TRBJ2-1; 9 nucleotides align to TRBD2. Per the germline V gene, CDR1 is LNHDA and CDR2 is SQIVND (reference sequence). The V segment lost 5 bases and the J segment 7 bases; nucleotides outside the gene matches: 15. This CDR3 contains 17 residues. The CDR3 is CASSPRGVSGSRNEQFF. As DNA, the CDR3 is TGTGCCAGTAGTCCGCGGGGAGTTAGCGGGAGTAGAAATGAGCAGTTCTTC.

The chain's CDR3 is CASSPDRYYEQYF. The CDR3 DNA reads as TGTGCCAGCAGCCCAGACAGGTACTACGAGCAGTACTTC. V gene TRBV6-5 combines with J gene TRBJ2-7; weak D call: TRBD1 (6 bases). The CDR3 consists of 13 residues. The germline gives CDR1 MNHEY, CDR2 SVGAGI. V was trimmed by 6 bases and J by 3 bases, leaving 12 bases between them.

This clone was observed a single time. The chain uses TRBV16 and TRBJ2-7; 10 bases map to TRBD2. The CDR3 runs to 15 residues. Unmatched junction bases numbered 4, after V lost 0 bases and J lost 5 bases. CDR1 is KGHSY, CDR2 FQNENV, per germline. CDR3 protein: CASSQSKREGHEQYF. Written as DNA, the CDR3 is TGTGCCAGCAGCCAATCGAAGCGGGAGGGCCACGAGCAGTACTTC.

The chain carries TRBV6-6 and TRBJ2-5; TRBD1 matches 8 bases. V gave up 0 bases and J gave up 5 bases; unmatched junction bases: 2. The CDR3 has 14 amino acids. Germline CDR1 MNHNY, CDR2 SVGAGI (reference sequence). CDR3 protein: CASSYSQGGETQYF. As DNA, the CDR3 is TGTGCCAGCAGTTACTCACAGGGGGGCGAGACCCAGTACTTC.

In this sample, this clone turned up a few times. The chain employs TRBV9 and TRBJ1-2; TRBD1 is a possible D gene (5 bases). The germline gives CDR1 SGDLS, CDR2 YYNGEE. With 0 bases removed from V and 7 bases from J, the gap between germline ends came to 34 bases. The CDR3 consists of 21 residues. The CDR3 spells CASSVEEDSRGIGKEGIGYTF. The CDR3 DNA reads TGTGCCAGCAGCGTAGAGGAAGACTCGAGGGGAATCGGGAAGGAGGGTATTGGCTACACCTTC. Full variable domain (missing parts from reference TRBV9 and TRBJ1-2): DSGVTQTPKHLITATGQRVTLRCSPRSGDLSVYWYQQSLDQGLQFLIQYYNGEERAKGNILERFSAQQFPDLHSELNLSSLELGDSALYFCASSVEEDSRGIGKEGIGYTFGSGTRLTVV.

The V and J genes are TRBV5-1 and TRBJ2-3, with D possibly matching TRBD1 (5 bases). Germline assignment: CDR1 SGHRS and CDR2 YFSETQ. V lost 3 bases, J lost 2 bases, and 13 bases lay in between. The CDR3 has 15 amino acids. The CDR3 reads CASSSQGRPTDTQYF. In DNA form, the CDR3 reads TGCGCCAGCAGCTCCCAGGGCAGGCCCACAGATACGCAGTATTTT.

This clone was observed once. The rearrangement uses TRBV7-9 and TRBJ2-2, with D possibly TRBD1 on 5 matching bases. V was trimmed by 5 bases and J by 13 bases, leaving 17 bases between them. The CDR3 extends over 13 amino acids. Germline V lookup: CDR1 SEHNR, CDR2 FQNEAQ (reference sequence). The DNA for the CDR3 is TGTGCCAGCAGCCCGCAGGGTGCGAGTGGGCTGTTTTTT. Translation: CASSPQGASGLFF.

This clone has only one observation. CDR3 nucleotides: TGTGCCACCAGACGACAGGGTGGTGAGACCCAGTACTTC. As protein: CATRRQGGETQYF. The chain carries TRBV24-1 and TRBJ2-5; 7 bases map to TRBD1. CDR3 size: 13 residues. With V trimmed by 7 bases and J by 5 bases, 6 bases remained unmatched. Germline V gene sequence: CDR1 KGHDR, CDR2 SFDVKD.

V usage is TRBV30 and J usage is TRBJ2-7; D call uncertain. CDR1 and CDR2 (germline): GTSNPN, SVGIG (reference sequence). The CDR3 is 15 residues long. V was shortened by 3 bases and J by 2 bases, with 17 bases between the two germline ends. The CDR3 DNA reads as TGTGCCTGGAGCGACTCAAGACGGCGAACCTACGAGCAGTACTTC. This sequence encodes CAWSDSRRRTYEQYF.

V usage is TRBV30 and J usage is TRBJ2-2; 8 bases map to TRBD2. V lost 0 bases, J lost 0 bases, and 3 bases stayed unmatched. Germline CDR1 GTSNPN, CDR2 SVGIG (reference sequence). This CDR3 region has 16 residues. CDR3 DNA sequence: TGTGCCTGGAGTGTTACGGGAGGGGCGAACACCGGGGAGCTGTTTTTT. This codes for CAWSVTGGANTGELFF.

J is TRBJ1-6 and V is TRBV15; D gene unclear. The germline CDR1 and CDR2 sequences are LNHNV and YYDKDF (reference sequence). The CDR3 covers 16 residues. V was clipped by 1 base and J by 0 bases, with 7 bases between them. For the CDR3, the DNA is TGTGCCACCAGCAGAGGCCGGAGCTCCTATAATTCACCCCTCCACTTT. It translates to CATSRGRSSYNSPLHF.

This rearrangement joins TRBV27 to TRBJ1-6; TRBD1 matches at 7 bases. Germline V gene data show CDR1 as MNHEY and CDR2 as SMNVEV (reference sequence). The trim removed 6 bases at V and 7 bases at J, leaving 0 bases unmatched. This CDR3 comprises 12 residues. DNA for the CDR3: TGTGCCAGCAGGGACAGGAATTCACCCCTCCACTTT. Protein: CASRDRNSPLHF.

The chain couples TRBV4-2 to TRBJ2-7; 10 bases are shared with TRBD2. With V trimmed by 0 bases and J by 1 base, 9 bases remained unmatched. Per germline, CDR1 LGHNA and CDR2 YNFKEQ. The CDR3 consists of 18 residues. The CDR3 nucleotides read TGTGCCAGCAGCCAAGATCTCCTAGCGGGAGCGGGGTCCTACGAGCAGTACTTC. This sequence encodes CASSQDLLAGAGSYEQYF.

This clone was observed a few times. This chain joins TRBV19 and TRBJ2-2, with D unresolved. This CDR3 spans 12 amino acids. V was clipped by 1 base and J by 8 bases, with 5 bases between them. Germline V gene sequence: CDR1 LNHDA, CDR2 SQIVND (reference sequence). The CDR3 DNA is TGTGCCAGTAGTATAGTCCCGGGGGAGCTGTTTTTT. Translated, it gives CASSIVPGELFF.

This clone occurred many times. The gene calls are TRBV7-9 and TRBJ2-7; 7 nucleotides agree with TRBD2. Germline CDR1 reads SEHNR; CDR2 reads FQNEAQ (reference sequence). CDR3 length equals 16 residues. V lost 5 bases, J lost 3 bases, and 13 bases stayed unmatched. The DNA for the CDR3 is TGTGCCAGCAGCGCACGCGGGGGACCCGCCGACTACGAGCAGTACTTC. Its translation is CASSARGGPADYEQYF.

The chain is built from TRBV19 and TRBJ2-7; 9 bases match TRBD1. Germline V gene sequence: CDR1 LNHDA, CDR2 SQIVND (reference sequence). V trimming: 5 bases; J trimming: 4 bases; junction bases outside the gene matches: 9. The CDR3 length is 15 residues. The CDR3 DNA is TGTGCCAGTAGTCCCCCCGGGACAGGGAGGTACGAGCAGTACTTC. As protein: CASSPPGTGRYEQYF. The full variable domain, rest sourced from reference TRBV19 and TRBJ2-7, is DGGITQSPKYLFRKEGQNVTLSCEQNLNHDAMYWYRQDPGQGLRLIYYSQIVNDFQKGDIAEGYSVSREKKESFPLTVTSAQKNPTAFYLCASSPPGTGRYEQYFGPGTRLTVT.

The chain uses TRBV28 and TRBJ2-7, with D possibly TRBD2 on 5 matching bases. Germline CDR1 is MDHEN and CDR2 is SYDVKM. The CDR3 contains 14 residues. The V and J ends lost 6 bases and 9 bases respectively, with 21 bases between them. The CDR3 spells CASSLTSPIRGQYF. CDR3 bases: TGTGCCAGCAGCCTTACGAGCCCTATCCGGGGGCAGTACTTC.

The rearrangement uses TRBV19 and TRBJ2-1; 11 bases match TRBD1. Germline V CDR1 and CDR2: LNHDA, SQIVND (reference sequence). Unmatched junction bases numbered 4, after V lost 6 bases and J lost 6 bases. The CDR3 runs 14 residues. The CDR3 spells CASSLGTGGNEQFF. The CDR3 DNA reads TGTGCCAGTAGCCTAGGGACAGGGGGCAATGAGCAGTTCTTC.

The chain couples TRBV7-2 to TRBJ2-1; 9 bases agree with TRBD1. Germline CDR1 SGHTA, CDR2 FQGNSA. V dropped 6 bases and J dropped 8; count of bases not matched to a gene: 8. The CDR3 loop spans 14 amino acids. The CDR3 sequence: CASRPPGQGDEQFF. CDR3 DNA: TGTGCCAGCAGGCCCCCGGGACAGGGTGATGAGCAGTTCTTC.

V and J are TRBV6-1 and TRBJ1-2; possible D gene TRBD1, 5 bases. Trimming removed 3 bases from V and 4 bases from J, with 6 bases in between. Germline V CDR1 and CDR2: MNHNS, SASEGT. The CDR3 loop spans 12 amino acids. This chain's CDR3 is CASSDRVYGYTF. The CDR3 DNA is TGTGCCAGCAGTGACAGGGTCTATGGCTACACCTTC.

The table lists this clone with many counts. V gene TRBV10-1 combines with J gene TRBJ1-2; D gene ambiguous. The CDR3 has 13 amino acids. The germline V and J ends were trimmed by 3 bases and 0 bases, with 5 bases remaining between them. Germline CDR1 reads WNHNN; CDR2 reads SYGVQD (reference sequence). CDR3 residues: CASSDRANYGYTF. As DNA, the CDR3 is TGCGCCAGCAGTGACCGAGCTAACTATGGCTACACCTTC.

V gene TRBV2 combines with J gene TRBJ2-2; D gene uncertain. Germline CDR1 reads SNHLY; CDR2 reads FYNNEI. V was cut by 1 base and J by 3 bases, with 6 bases left in between. This CDR3 spans 14 amino acids. The CDR3 loop is CASSEDHYTGELFF. The DNA of the CDR3 is TGTGCCAGCAGTGAAGATCATTACACCGGGGAGCTGTTTTTT.

The rearrangement joins TRBV30 to TRBJ2-4, with a tentative D call TRBD1 (6 bases). This CDR3 region has 14 residues. Germline V gene lookup returns CDR1 GTSNPN and CDR2 SVGIG (reference sequence). Trimming stripped 0 bases from V and 5 bases from J, with 11 bases between. CDR3: CAWSVGRGQNIQYF. CDR3 bases: TGTGCCTGGAGTGTAGGCAGGGGCCAAAACATTCAGTACTTC.

The DNA of the CDR3 is TGTGCCAGCAGCAACGCTAGCGGGAGGGCGGCAGATACGCAGTATTTT. It codes for CASSNASGRAADTQYF. The rearrangement uses TRBV21-1 and TRBJ2-3; the table's D call TRBD2 went unverified against the DNA. TRBV21-1 is labeled a pseudogene. This CDR3 has 16 amino acids.